This note documents a single T cell receptor (beta chain) sequence. It has no known antigen specificity. No much larger clone exists at a distance of one base, and base qualities are not known. Genomic DNA was extracted from sorted cells for sequencing of the TCRbeta CDR3 region. TCRbeta CDR3 regions were sequenced using the immunoSEQ Assay. TCRdb took over this immuneACCESS table, retaining in-frame rearrangements with V and J assigned. Such tables are incomplete; in checked studies, under half of the missing clones stem from an unresolved V gene, and the remainder is unexplained. This sample is represented by about 52,000 clones; over 85% of them were singletons. Of the sample, approximately 24% is held by the ten largest clones. The data were obtained in a study of OX40 agonist ivuxolimab in advanced cancers. For the wider study: Ivuxolimab was an agonistic, fully human IgG2 monoclonal antibody directed against OX40 (CD134), a costimulatory receptor. Patients were allowed to have had prior anti-PD-1, anti-PD-L1 or anti-CTLA-4 therapy, and more than 35% of the dose-escalation patients had been treated with checkpoint inhibitors. The monotherapy dose-escalation portion (N ≈ 55 patients) of the phase I ivuxolimab trial is reported in the paper. Three dose-escalation patients achieved partial responses, one with hepatocellular carcinoma and two with cutaneous melanoma. The purpose of peripheral TCRbeta sequencing was to test whether ivuxolimab changed TCR sequence diversity and led to clonal T-cell expansion. Intravenous ivuxolimab was administered to patients every 2 weeks at six dose levels: 0.01, 0.1, 0.3, 1.5, 3 and 10 mg/kg. A male proportion of around 81% and a mean age of 60 years, ranging from roughly 23 to 90, were recorded for the dose-escalation cohort. Among the 50 to 55 dose-escalation patients, about 19 had hepatocellular carcinoma, roughly 15 melanoma, 9 renal cell carcinoma and 9 head and neck cancer.

Patients with autoimmune disease history or receiving systemic immunosuppression were excluded from the trial. Peripheral blood for TCR sequencing was drawn from every dose cohort at baseline, at cycle 4 day 1 and at cycle 7 day 1. Samples were obtained from an open-label, multicenter, first-in-human phase I dose-escalation trial of ivuxolimab. Adults with locally advanced or metastatic melanoma, renal cell, hepatocellular, or head and neck squamous cell carcinoma were enrolled in the trial. Before TCR sequencing, CD4+ T cells and CD8+ T cells from peripheral blood were sorted into separate populations. Findings and caveats that apply to the study as a whole: At doses from 0.1 to 3.0 mg/kg, clonal expansion was seen in both CD4+ and CD8+ blood T cells between baseline and week 6. The antigen specificity of the clonally expanded peripheral T cells was not determined. In the 0.1-3.0 mg/kg groups, partial responders were among the patients with the lowest normalized peripheral clonal expansion, particularly in CD8+ T cells. Low levels of normalized T-cell clonal expansion were also seen in some nonresponding patients. After ivuxolimab, expanded clones were on average more numerous among CD8+ T cells than among CD4+ T cells.

The CDR3 starts with the cysteine, ends with the phenylalanine, and has 14 residues. Just CDR3 DNA is preserved here, 42 bases in frame from base 1. CDR1 and CDR2, per the germline V gene (reference sequence), are MNHEY and SMNVEV. V and J are truncated by 5 bases and 1 base respectively, leaving an intervening sequence of 11 bases. Here the sequenced sample was CD4+ or CD8+ T cells sorted from blood, taken in a trial of the OX40 agonist ivuxolimab. This chain is built from TRBV27 and TRBJ1-1; TRBD1 is a possible D gene, resting on 5 matching bases. The sequence derives from an adult with an advanced solid tumor such as melanoma, head and neck, liver or kidney cancer. The CDR3 region reads CASSLGVGNTEAFF. In nucleotides, the sequence is TGTGCCAGCAGTCTAGGGGTGGGGAACACTGAAGCTTTCTTT.